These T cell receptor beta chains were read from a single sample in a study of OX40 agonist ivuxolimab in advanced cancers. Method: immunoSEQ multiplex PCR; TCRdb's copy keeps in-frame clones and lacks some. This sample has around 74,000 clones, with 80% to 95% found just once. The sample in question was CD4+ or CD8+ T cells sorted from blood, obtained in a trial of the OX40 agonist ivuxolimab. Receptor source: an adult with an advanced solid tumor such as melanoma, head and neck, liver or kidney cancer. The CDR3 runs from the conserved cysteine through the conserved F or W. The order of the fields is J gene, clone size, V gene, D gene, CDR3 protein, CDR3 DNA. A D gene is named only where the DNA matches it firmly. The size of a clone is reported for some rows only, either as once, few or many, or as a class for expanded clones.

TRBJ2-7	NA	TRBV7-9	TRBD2	CASSLSGGATEQYF	TGTGCCAGCAGCTTAAGCGGGGGGGCCACCGAGCAGTACTTC
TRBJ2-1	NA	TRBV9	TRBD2	CASSALAGGLVEQFF	TGTGCCAGCAGCGCCCTAGCGGGGGGGCTTGTTGAGCAGTTCTTC
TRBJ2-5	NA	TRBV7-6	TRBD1	CASSLVGQGGGRQETQYF	TGTGCCAGCAGCTTAGTTGGACAGGGAGGCGGCAGACAAGAGACCCAGTACTTC
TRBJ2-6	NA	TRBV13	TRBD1	CASSSFGTAPSSGANVLTF	TGTGCCAGCAGCTCGTTCGGGACAGCCCCAAGCTCTGGGGCCAACGTCCTGACTTTC
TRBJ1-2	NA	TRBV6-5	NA	CASREQALSYGYTF	TGTGCCAGCAGGGAACAGGCCCTTTCCTATGGCTACACCTTC
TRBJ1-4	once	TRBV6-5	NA	CASSWGEESEKLFF	TGTGCCAGCAGTTGGGGGGAGGAGAGCGAAAAACTGTTTTTT
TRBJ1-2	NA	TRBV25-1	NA	CASTQGSTGYTF	TGTGCCAGCACGCAGGGTAGTACGGGCTACACCTTC
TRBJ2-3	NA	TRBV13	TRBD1	CASSPRGQDSTDTQYF	TGTGCCAGCAGCCCGCGGGGACAGGATAGCACAGATACGCAGTATTTT
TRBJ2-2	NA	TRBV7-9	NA	CASSSPTLGADTGELFF	TGTGCCAGCAGCTCCCCAACCTTGGGGGCGGACACCGGGGAGCTGTTTTTT
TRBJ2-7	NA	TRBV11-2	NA	CASSLDQTGGYEQYF	TGTGCCAGCAGCTTAGATCAGACGGGCGGTTACGAGCAGTACTTC
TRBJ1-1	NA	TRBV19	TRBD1	CASRRGQTEAFF	TGTGCCAGTAGAAGGGGGCAGACTGAAGCTTTCTTT
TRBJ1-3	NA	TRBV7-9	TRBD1	CASSLADRAGNTIYF	TGTGCCAGCAGCTTAGCCGACAGGGCTGGAAACACCATATATTTT
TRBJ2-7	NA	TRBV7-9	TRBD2	CASSLASSGGLTSYEQYF	TGTGCCAGCAGCTTAGCGTCTAGCGGGGGCCTTACGTCCTACGAGCAGTACTTC
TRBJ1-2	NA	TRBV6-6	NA	CASGLYGYTF	TGTGCCAGCGGCCTCTATGGCTACACCTTC
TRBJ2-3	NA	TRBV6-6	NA	CASSYSLTDTQYF	TGTGCCAGCAGTTACTCCCTCACAGATACGCAGTATTTT
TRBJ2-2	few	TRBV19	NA	CASTSVRGTGELFF	NA
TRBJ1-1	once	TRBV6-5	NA	CASNYGWEGRNTEAFF	TGTGCCAGCAATTACGGGTGGGAGGGCAGGAACACTGAAGCTTTCTTT
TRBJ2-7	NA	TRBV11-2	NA	CASSSGVRARSSYEQYF	TGTGCCAGCAGCTCGGGGGTTCGGGCGCGAAGCTCCTACGAGCAGTACTTC
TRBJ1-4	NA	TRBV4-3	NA	CASSQGRYNEKLFF	TGCGCCAGCAGCCAAGGGAGGTATAATGAAAAACTGTTTTTT
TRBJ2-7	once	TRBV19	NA	CASSTVSAYEQYF	TGTGCCAGTAGTACGGTTAGCGCCTACGAGCAGTACTTC
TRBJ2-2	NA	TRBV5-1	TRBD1	CASTPRGSGTGELFF	TGCGCCAGCACCCCCAGGGGGAGCGGCACCGGGGAGCTGTTTTTT
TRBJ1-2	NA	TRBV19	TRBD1	CASSYRGLDLHTF	TGTGCCAGTAGTTACAGGGGGCTGGACCTTCACACCTTC
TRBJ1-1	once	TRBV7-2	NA	CASSSAVTEAFF	TGTGCCAGCAGCTCCGCGGTTACTGAAGCTTTCTTT
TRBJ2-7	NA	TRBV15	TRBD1	CATSRSDRAYEQYF	TGTGCCACCAGCAGGAGTGACAGGGCCTACGAGCAGTACTTC
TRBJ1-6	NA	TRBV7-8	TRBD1	CASSLQGAVEGASPLHF	TGTGCCAGCAGCTTACAGGGGGCTGTTGAGGGGGCTTCACCCCTCCACTTT
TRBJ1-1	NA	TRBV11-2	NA	CATKTGGVEAFF	TGTGCCACCAAGACAGGCGGGGTTGAAGCTTTCTTT
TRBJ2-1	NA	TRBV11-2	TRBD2	CASKGLAGGALYNEQFF	TGTGCCAGCAAGGGACTAGCGGGGGGAGCTCTCTACAATGAGCAGTTCTTC
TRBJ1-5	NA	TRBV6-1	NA	CASSAYSNQPQHF	TGTGCCAGCAGTGCCTATAGCAATCAGCCCCAGCATTTT
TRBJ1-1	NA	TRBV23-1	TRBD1	CASTRTGGRDTEAFF	TGCGCCAGCACCCGGACAGGGGGAAGGGACACTGAAGCTTTCTTT
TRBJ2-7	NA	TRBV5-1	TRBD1	CASSLVIQGDEQYF	TGCGCCAGCAGCTTGGTGATCCAGGGGGACGAGCAGTACTTC
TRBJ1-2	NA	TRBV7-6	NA	CASSLEGSGYGYTF	TGTGCCAGCAGCTTAGAAGGTTCCGGCTATGGCTACACCTTC
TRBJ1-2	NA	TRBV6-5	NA	CASTRGGHGYTF	TGTGCCAGCACCCGCGGCGGTCATGGCTACACCTTC
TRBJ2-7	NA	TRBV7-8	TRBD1	CASSSGTATYEQYF	TGTGCCAGCAGCTCCGGGACAGCAACCTACGAGCAGTACTTC
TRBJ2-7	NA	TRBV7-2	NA	CASSLFGGNEQYF	TGTGCCAGCAGCTTATTCGGGGGCAACGAGCAGTACTTC
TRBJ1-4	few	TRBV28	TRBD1	CASSSQGTGGEKLFF	TGTGCCAGCAGTTCCCAAGGGACAGGGGGGGAAAAACTGTTTTTT
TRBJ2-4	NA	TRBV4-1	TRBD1	CASSPGQGHIQYF	TGCGCCAGCAGCCCAGGACAGGGTCACATTCAGTACTTC
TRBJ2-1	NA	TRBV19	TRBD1	CASTLVDRGQDEQFF	TGTGCCAGTACTTTGGTGGACAGGGGACAGGATGAGCAGTTCTTC
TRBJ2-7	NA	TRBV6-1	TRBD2	CASRGTSWYEQYF	TGTGCCAGCAGGGGGACTAGCTGGTACGAGCAGTACTTC
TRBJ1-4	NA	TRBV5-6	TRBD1	CASHGQAEKLFF	TGTGCCAGCCACGGACAGGCAGAAAAACTGTTTTTT
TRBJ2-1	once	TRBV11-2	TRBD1	CASSLVQGAGRNEQFF	TGTGCCAGCAGCTTAGTACAGGGGGCTGGACGCAATGAGCAGTTCTTC
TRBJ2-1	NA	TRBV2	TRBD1	CASSDRDRSPNEQFF	TGTGCCAGCAGTGACCGGGACAGGAGCCCCAATGAGCAGTTCTTC
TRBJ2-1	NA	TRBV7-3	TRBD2	CASSLHLAGGPHNEQFF	TGTGCCAGCAGCTTACACCTAGCGGGGGGGCCCCACAATGAGCAGTTCTTC
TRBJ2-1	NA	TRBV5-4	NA	CASSSRRETSYNEQFF	TGTGCCAGCAGCTCAAGACGGGAAACCTCCTACAATGAGCAGTTCTTC
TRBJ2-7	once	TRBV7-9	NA	CASSSLLKGRGQYEQYF	TGTGCCAGCAGCTCCCTTTTGAAAGGGCGGGGGCAATACGAGCAGTACTTC